The clone carrying this T cell receptor beta chain was detected ten times or more. The CDR3 spans 13 residues. Trimming removed 5 bases from V and 5 bases from J; junction bases left unmatched: 4. Germline V gene lookup returns CDR1 SGHVS and CDR2 FNYEAQ. The data derive from a study of T cell repertoires in cytomegalovirus infection. TCRdb reprocessed the reads via MiXCR and lists one record per CDR3 protein. This sample has over 300,000 distinct CDR3 sequences, with about a sixth found just once. This receptor was identified in a human donor in good health (CMV status not recorded). Some clones in this sample may be carry-over from other donors' samples. Sequenced: PBMCs. The chain recombines TRBV7-6 with TRBJ1-1; 8 bases line up with TRBD1. Written as DNA, the CDR3 is TGTGCCAGCAGCACCCAGGGGGCAACTGAAGCTTTCTTT. The encoded protein is CASSTQGATEAFF.